This T cell receptor (beta chain) was identified in a study of T cell changes during pregnancy in multiple sclerosis (dated by TCRdb to between 2017 and 2020). Describing the broader study: In women with multiple sclerosis, the researchers looked at how the T cell repertoire shifted as pregnancy progressed.

Notes on this clone: It lacks a known antigen. It has no much larger one-base neighbor in the sample; base qualities were not kept.

Libraries were constructed by the immunoSEQ multiplex PCR assay. Imported from immuneACCESS, the table was reduced by TCRdb to in-frame sequences with V and J called. These copies leave out some clones; in studies compared against another copy, an unresolved V gene accounts for under half, and the cause of the remainder is not known. This sample gives over 70,000 clones in total; 90% to 95% of them show up just once. The top ten clonotypes cover approximately 4.5% of the sample. Germline trimming amounts to 2 bases on V and 7 bases on J, with 2 as the count of junction bases outside the gene matches. CDR1 and CDR2 were assigned from the germline V gene as SGHTA and FQGNSA. The CDR3 numbers 14 residues from cysteine through phenylalanine. Only the CDR3 DNA is retained, 42 bases long and in frame from the first base.

The clonotype comes from a female donor with multiple sclerosis, enrolled in a pregnancy study. The chain is encoded by TRBV7-2 joined to TRBJ1-6, with 7 bases matching TRBD1. The source was peripheral blood, collected in the first trimester of pregnancy. CDR3 protein: CASSLKQGNSPLHF. The DNA is TGTGCCAGCAGCTTAAAACAGGGGAATTCACCCCTCCACTTT.